The rows below give T cell receptor beta chains drawn from one sample of a study of graft-versus-host responses after intestinal transplantation. Sequencing was performed with immunoSEQ multiplex PCR; in TCRdb, only in-frame clones are kept and a portion is missing. The table has about 45,000 clones, 91% seen once. This sample comprised PBMCs, obtained 524 days after transplant. The origin of the receptors is a human patient who received an intestinal transplant, so some T cells may come from the graft donor. Both conserved end residues are part of each CDR3. The D gene is left open where the match is weak. The listing skips clone size in some rows; elsewhere it reads once, few, many or a size class.

j_gene	abundance	d_gene	v_gene	CDR3nt	CDR3aa
TRBJ2-5	.	.	TRBV7-8	TGTGCCAGCAGCTTAGGGACAGTCCAAGAGACCCAGTACTTC	CASSLGTVQETQYF
TRBJ1-1	.	.	TRBV5-4	TGTGCCAGCAGCCCAAAACAGGCCTCGAACACTGAAGCTTTCTTT	CASSPKQASNTEAFF
TRBJ2-1	.	TRBD2	TRBV12-5	TGTGCTAGTGGTTTGGTGACGGGAGGCCTAATTAGGGAGCAGTTCTTC	CASGLVTGGLIREQFF
TRBJ2-7	.	.	TRBV7-3	TGTGCCAGCAGCTTAGGGTCAGGGACCCAATACGAGCAGTACTTC	CASSLGSGTQYEQYF
TRBJ1-4	.	.	TRBV11-1	TGTGCCAGCAGCTTAAGGGCAGGGTTGGATGAAAAACTGTTTTTT	CASSLRAGLDEKLFF
TRBJ2-5	.	TRBD1	TRBV7-3	TGTGCCAGCAGCCCGACAGGGCGTGAGACCCAGTACTTC	CASSPTGRETQYF
TRBJ1-5	.	.	TRBV5-5	TGTGCCAGCAGCCCCGACGGCAATCAGCCCCAGCATTTT	CASSPDGNQPQHF
TRBJ1-5	.	.	TRBV28	TGTGCCAGCAGTTGGGGCCAGGACAATCAGCCCCAGCATTTT	CASSWGQDNQPQHF
TRBJ2-5	.	.	TRBV14	TGTGCCAGCAGCCGATTCTCAGGGTACCAAGAGACCCAGTACTTC	CASSRFSGYQETQYF
TRBJ2-1	.	.	TRBV18	TGTGCCAGCTCACCACTACGAACGGGGCGCATCCATGAGCAGTTCTTC	CASSPLRTGRIHEQFF
TRBJ2-2	once	.	TRBV30	TGTGCCTGGAGTAAACGGTCCAACACCGGGGAGCTGTTTTTT	CAWSKRSNTGELFF
TRBJ2-7	.	TRBD1	TRBV28	TGTGCCAGCAGTTTCGAGAGGACAGGGAAGTACTTC	CASSFERTGKYF
TRBJ2-3	.	TRBD2	TRBV28	TGTGCCAGCAGGGAGGGACTAGCGGTCACAGATACGCAGTATTTT	CASREGLAVTDTQYF
TRBJ1-4	.	.	TRBV18	TGTGCCAGCTCACTAAAGGAATGGGAAAAACTGTTTTTT	CASSLKEWEKLFF
TRBJ2-3	.	.	TRBV11-3	TGTGCCAGCAGCTTAGCTGGGGGTACGCAGTATTTT	CASSLAGGTQYF
TRBJ2-1	.	.	TRBV25-1	TGTGCCAGCAGTGAATTGGCTGAGCAGTTCTTC	CASSELAEQFF
TRBJ2-5	.	TRBD2	TRBV2	TGTGCCAGCAGTGATACTAGCGGTATCGTGACCCAGTACTTC	CASSDTSGIVTQYF
TRBJ1-1	.	.	TRBV11-2	TGTGCCAGCAGCTTACAGGCATTGTCCACTGAAGCTTTCTTT	CASSLQALSTEAFF
TRBJ2-3	.	TRBD2	TRBV28	TGTGCCAGCAGTGAAGGGGAAGCGGGAGCGAACACAGATACGCAGTATTTT	CASSEGEAGANTDTQYF
TRBJ2-7	.	TRBD1	TRBV27	TGTGCCAGCAGTACAACGAGGGGGCCCTACGAGCAGTACTTC	CASSTTRGPYEQYF
TRBJ2-7	.	.	TRBV6-6	TGTGCCAGCAGTTTGGCGGAAATCGGCTCCTACGAGCAGTACTTC	CASSLAEIGSYEQYF
TRBJ1-6	.	TRBD1	TRBV28	TGTGCCAGCAGTTCCTCCATACAGGGGGCAGGGAATTCACCCCTCCACTTT	CASSSSIQGAGNSPLHF
TRBJ2-1	.	TRBD2	TRBV28	TGTGCCAGCAGTTTAAATAGCGGGATTTCCTACAATGAGCAGTTCTTC	CASSLNSGISYNEQFF
TRBJ2-7	.	.	TRBV7-8	TGTGCCAGCAGCTTAGAGAGCGGGCGCTACAAGCAGTACTTC	CASSLESGRYKQYF
TRBJ2-7	.	.	TRBV18	TGTGCCAGCTCACCACAGTACAGCTACGAGCAGTACTTC	CASSPQYSYEQYF
TRBJ1-1	.	.	TRBV27	TGTGCCAGCAGTTTGGTAGGGGATAACACTGAAGCTTTCTTT	CASSLVGDNTEAFF
TRBJ2-5	.	TRBD2	TRBV7-9	TGTGCCACCTCGCTAGCGGGAGGGAAAGAGACCCAGTACTTC	CATSLAGGKETQYF
TRBJ2-7	.	.	TRBV5-4	TGTGCCAGCAGCCCCGAACGGATACCGGCCCAGTACGAGCAGTACTTC	CASSPERIPAQYEQYF
TRBJ2-7	.	TRBD1	TRBV5-1	TGCGCCAGCAGCCCGAGACAGGGCTCCTCCTACGAGCAGTGCTTC	CASSPRQGSSYEQCF
TRBJ1-1	.	TRBD1	TRBV19	TGTGCCAGTAGTGCCCTACGACAGGGCATTGGCACTGAAGCTTTCTTT	CASSALRQGIGTEAFF
TRBJ1-5	once	.	TRBV19	TGTGCCAGTAGCGTAGGACAGAGCAATCAGCCCCAGCATTTT	CASSVGQSNQPQHF
TRBJ2-2	.	.	TRBV9	TGTGCCAGCAGCACCTCCGTGGGGGGCGGGGAGCTGTTTTTT	CASSTSVGGGELFF
TRBJ2-1	.	.	TRBV5-1	TGCGCCAGCAGCTTACACAGGACGTACAATGAGCAGTTCTTC	CASSLHRTYNEQFF
TRBJ2-6	once	.	TRBV29-1	TGCAGCGTTGGGCTCTCTGGGGCCAACGTCCTGACTTTC	CSVGLSGANVLTF
TRBJ2-7	.	.	TRBV28	TGTGCCAGCAGCTCGGGACATAGCTCCTACGAGCAGTACTTC	CASSSGHSSYEQYF
TRBJ2-3	.	.	TRBV7-9	TGTGCCAGCAGCCACGTCGGGGGCGGGGATACGCAGTATTTT	CASSHVGGGDTQYF
TRBJ1-4	.	.	TRBV9	TGTGCCAGCAGCGCCGTCTTTAATGAAAAACTGTTTTTT	CASSAVFNEKLFF
TRBJ2-3	.	.	TRBV30	TGTGCCTGGATCAAAGTACCCTCCACAGATACGCAGTATTTT	CAWIKVPSTDTQYF
TRBJ1-5	.	.	TRBV2	TGTGCCAGCAGTGAGGGGGGTAGGGGTGGTCAGCCCCAGCATTTT	CASSEGGRGGQPQHF
TRBJ2-1	.	TRBD2	TRBV4-2	TGTGCCAGCAGCCCTCGAGGGCGGGAGATATCAAATGAGCAGTTCTTC	CASSPRGREISNEQFF
TRBJ2-5	.	TRBD1	TRBV7-8	TGTGCCAGCAGCTTAGAGGGCCAGGGGGTGCAAGAGACCCAGTACTTC	CASSLEGQGVQETQYF
TRBJ2-1	few	TRBD2	TRBV11-2	TGTGCCAGCAGCCCGGGACTAGCGGGGATCAATGAGCAGTTCTTC	CASSPGLAGINEQFF
TRBJ2-3	few	.	TRBV19	TGTGCCAGTAGTATCACGGGCCGCAGGAGTAGCACAGATACGCAGTATTTT	CASSITGRRSSTDTQYF
TRBJ2-7	.	.	TRBV19	TGTGCCAGTAGTATAGTATTCAGAAACGAGCAGTACTTC	CASSIVFRNEQYF
TRBJ2-7	.	TRBD1	TRBV2	TGTGCCAGCCCGGGCGACAGGGGTAACGAGCAGTACTTC	CASPGDRGNEQYF
TRBJ1-1	.	.	TRBV7-9	TGTGCCAGCAGCTGGTCTCTTATTGAAGCTTTCTTT	CASSWSLIEAFF
TRBJ2-5	.	.	TRBV29-1	TGCAGCGTAGGCAGGGTATCTCAAGAGACCCAGTACTTC	CSVGRVSQETQYF
TRBJ2-3	.	.	TRBV18	TGTGCCAGCTCACAAACAGATACGCAGTATTTT	CASSQTDTQYF
TRBJ1-1	.	.	TRBV4-2	TGTGCCAGCAGCCAAGATCGTTTTGGGGTTTCGGACACTGAAGCTTTCTTT	CASSQDRFGVSDTEAFF
TRBJ2-3	.	.	TRBV21-1	TGTGCCAGCAGCAAAGACGAGCGAAGCACAGATACGCAGTATTTT	CASSKDERSTDTQYF
TRBJ2-1	.	.	TRBV19	TGTGCCAGTAGTATTACGTCAGGGGAGCAGTTCTTC	CASSITSGEQFF
TRBJ1-5	.	.	TRBV27	TGTGCCAGCAGCCGCGACAATCAGCCCCAGCATTTT	CASSRDNQPQHF